The table lists the clone carrying this TCR beta chain with many counts. The target antigen is unknown. This CDR3 is 13 amino acids long. Trimming cost V 5 bases and J 3 bases, with 10 bases left between them. The sample belongs to a study of Graves' ophthalmopathy and Graves' hyperthyroidism. General study findings and limits: The model reached about 66% sensitivity and about 72% specificity for predicting ophthalmopathy progression. Cross-validated, the 13-signature model showed 87.88%/81.08% sensitivity/specificity, and 80%/75% in the test set.

Beta-chain TCR CDR3 regions were amplified from RNA transcripts. The authors performed first-round RT-PCR with HTBI primers and then a second-round multiplex PCR. TCRdb redid the calling of the multiplex PCR reads with MiXCR, one entry per CDR3 protein. The data contain over 200,000 distinct CDR3 sequences, roughly 27% of them singletons. All donors with ophthalmopathy were recorded as having moderate-to-severe activity, CAS ≥3, NOSPECS ≥4 and a duration under 3 months. Pregnancy or lactation, uncontrolled infections and other autoimmune diseases were grounds for excluding patients. The chain is built from TRBV12-3 or TRBV12-4 and TRBJ1-2; no firm D call. Sequenced material: peripheral blood. The clonotype originates from a man between 50 and 59 years old with Graves' ophthalmopathy. The CDR3 sequence is CASSPRADYGYTF. For the CDR3, the DNA is TGTGCCAGCAGTCCCCGGGCAGACTATGGCTACACCTTC.